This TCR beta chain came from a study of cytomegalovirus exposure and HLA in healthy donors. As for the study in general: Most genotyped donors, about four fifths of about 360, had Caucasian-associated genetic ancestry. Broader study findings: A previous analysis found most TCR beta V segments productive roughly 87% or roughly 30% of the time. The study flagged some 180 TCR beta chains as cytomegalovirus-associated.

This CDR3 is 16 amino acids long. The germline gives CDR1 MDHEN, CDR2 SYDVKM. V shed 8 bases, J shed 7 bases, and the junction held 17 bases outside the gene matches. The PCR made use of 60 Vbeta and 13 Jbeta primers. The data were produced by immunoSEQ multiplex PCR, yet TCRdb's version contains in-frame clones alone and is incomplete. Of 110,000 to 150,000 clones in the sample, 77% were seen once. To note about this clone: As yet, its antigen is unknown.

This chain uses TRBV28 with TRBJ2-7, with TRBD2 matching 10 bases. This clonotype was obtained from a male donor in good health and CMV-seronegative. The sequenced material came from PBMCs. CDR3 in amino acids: CASPPAGGKKDQEQYF. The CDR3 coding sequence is TGTGCCAGCCCACCAGCGGGAGGGAAAAAGGACCAGGAGCAGTACTTC.